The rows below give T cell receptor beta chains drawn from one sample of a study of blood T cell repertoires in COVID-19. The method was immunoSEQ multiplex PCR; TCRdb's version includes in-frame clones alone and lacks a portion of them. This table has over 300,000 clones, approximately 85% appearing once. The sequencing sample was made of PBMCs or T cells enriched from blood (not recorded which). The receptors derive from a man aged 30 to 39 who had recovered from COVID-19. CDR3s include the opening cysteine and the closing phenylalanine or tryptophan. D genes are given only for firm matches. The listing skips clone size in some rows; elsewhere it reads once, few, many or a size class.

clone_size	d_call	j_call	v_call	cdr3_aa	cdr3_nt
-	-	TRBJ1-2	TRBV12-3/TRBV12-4	CASKRSGGSYTF	TGTGCCAGCAAAAGAAGCGGGGGCAGCTACACCTTC
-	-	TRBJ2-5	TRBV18	CASSPKRETQYF	TGTGCCAGCTCACCAAAGCGAGAGACCCAGTACTTC
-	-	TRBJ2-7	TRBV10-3	CAISESPGLNEQYF	TGTGCCATCAGTGAGTCCCCAGGGCTAAACGAGCAGTACTTC
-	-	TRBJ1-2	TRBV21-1	CASSKRDRGRYGYTF	TGTGCCAGCAGCAAACGGGACAGGGGGCGGTATGGCTACACCTTC
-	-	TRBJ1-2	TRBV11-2	CASSLGRGDGYTF	TGTGCCAGCAGCTTAGGGCGGGGGGATGGCTACACCTTC
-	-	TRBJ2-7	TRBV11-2	CASSPGSSYEQYF	TGTGCCAGCAGCCCCGGTAGCTCCTACGAGCAGTACTTC
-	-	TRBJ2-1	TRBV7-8	CASSLPRWEARNNEQFF	TGTGCCAGCAGCTTGCCCCGTTGGGAGGCGAGGAACAATGAGCAGTTCTTC
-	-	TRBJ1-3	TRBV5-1	CASSRTTGNTIYF	TGCGCCAGCAGCCGGACAACTGGAAACACCATATATTTT
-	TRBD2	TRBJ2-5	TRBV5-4	CASSLGGRGGRLTQYF	TGTGCCAGCAGCTTAGGTGGGCGGGGGGGGAGATTGACCCAGTACTTC
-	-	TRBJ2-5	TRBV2	CASGRILETQYF	TGTGCCAGCGGCAGGATATTGGAGACCCAGTACTTC
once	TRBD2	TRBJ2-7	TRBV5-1	CASSLEAGEIYEQYF	TGCGCCAGCAGCTTGGAGGCGGGGGAAATCTACGAGCAGTACTTC
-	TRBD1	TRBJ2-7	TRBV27	CASSLRQGYEQYF	TGTGCCAGCAGTTTGCGACAGGGATACGAGCAGTACTTC
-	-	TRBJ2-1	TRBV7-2	CASSEQGYNEQFF	TGTGCCAGCAGTGAACAGGGCTACAATGAGCAGTTCTTC
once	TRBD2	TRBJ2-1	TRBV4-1	CASRKAGAGNEQFF	TGCGCCAGCAGGAAAGCGGGGGCCGGGAATGAGCAGTTCTTC
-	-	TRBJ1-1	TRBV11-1	CASSLGRRNTEAFF	TGTGCCAGCAGCTTAGGACGGAGAAACACTGAAGCTTTCTTT
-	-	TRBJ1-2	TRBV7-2	CASSLSPRGNYGYTF	TGTGCCAGCAGCTTATCCCCTAGAGGGAACTATGGCTACACCTTC
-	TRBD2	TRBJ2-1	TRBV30	CAWISSGGYNEQFF	TGTGCCTGGATTTCTAGCGGGGGCTACAATGAGCAGTTCTTC
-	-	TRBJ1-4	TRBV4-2	CASSRGGINPNEKLFF	TGTGCCAGCAGCCGCGGGGGGATAAACCCTAATGAAAAACTGTTTTTT
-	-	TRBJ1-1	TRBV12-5	CASGLVWVRAGGTEAFF	TGTGCTAGTGGTTTGGTATGGGTTCGGGCCGGGGGCACTGAAGCTTTCTTT
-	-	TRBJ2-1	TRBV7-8	CASSSPARGLDNEQFF	TGTGCCAGCAGCTCTCCTGCTAGGGGATTGGACAATGAGCAGTTCTTC
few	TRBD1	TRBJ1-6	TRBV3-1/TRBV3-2	CASSQRQGAQDSPLHF	TGTGCCAGCAGTCAAAGACAGGGGGCTCAGGATTCACCCCTCCACTTT
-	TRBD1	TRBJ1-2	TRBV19	CASSGGKAYGYTF	TGTGCCAGTTCAGGGGGAAAGGCCTATGGCTACACCTTC
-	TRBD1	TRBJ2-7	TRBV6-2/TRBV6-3	CASSSRQGLYF	TGTGCCAGCAGTTCCAGACAGGGGCTGTACTTC
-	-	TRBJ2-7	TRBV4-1	CASSQDRVTYEQYF	TGCGCCAGCAGCCAAGATCGGGTAACCTACGAGCAGTACTTC